Shown below are 10 T cell receptor beta chains from a single sample sequenced in a study of OX40 agonist ivuxolimab in advanced cancers. The protocol was immunoSEQ multiplex PCR, while the TCRdb copy is restricted to in-frame clones and leaves out a portion. The data contain approximately 100,000 clones, 75% to 95% of them singletons. Source: CD4+ or CD8+ T cells sorted from blood, taken in a trial of the OX40 agonist ivuxolimab. Every receptor here comes from an adult with an advanced solid tumor such as melanoma, head and neck, liver or kidney cancer.

The CDR3 spells CASSAGGSNTQYF. The CDR3 coding sequence is TGTGCCAGCAGCGCGGGGGGCTCTAATACGCAGTATTTT. The chain employs TRBV28 and TRBJ2-3, with 8 bases identical to TRBD2. The CDR3 loop spans 13 amino acids. The germline V gene encodes CDR1 MDHEN and CDR2 SYDVKM. V lost 6 bases and J lost 7; bases outside the gene matches: 6.

This rearrangement joins TRBV10-3 to TRBJ2-7; 12 bases map to TRBD2. The junction had 2 bases not matched to a gene; V was cut back by 6 bases and J by 2 bases. The CDR3 loop spans 14 amino acids. Germline values: CDR1 ENHRY, CDR2 SYGVKD. The CDR3, as DNA: TGTGCCATCAGGGGGACTAGCGGGCCCTACGAGCAGTACTTC. Its protein product is CAIRGTSGPYEQYF.

CDR3 region: CASIRTGEYEQYF. The CDR3 DNA is TGTGCCAGCATTCGGACAGGGGAATACGAGCAGTACTTC. V is TRBV25-1 and J is TRBJ2-7; 9 bases agree with TRBD1. In germline, CDR1 is MGHDK, CDR2 SYGVNS. The CDR3 is 13 amino acids. The V gene end was trimmed by 7 bases and the J gene end by 4 bases; junction bases not matched to a gene: 5.

The genes are TRBV28 and TRBJ1-1; tentatively, D is TRBD1 (5 bases). Germline V gene data show CDR1 as MDHEN and CDR2 as SYDVKM. Trimming removed 2 bases from V and 10 bases from J, with 11 bases in between. This CDR3 is built from 12 residues. The CDR3 DNA is TGTGCCAGCAGTTTACCGGGGCGGGTAGCTTTCTTT. Protein: CASSLPGRVAFF.

The chain has TRBV4-1 and TRBJ2-2, with D possibly being TRBD2 (6 bases). V dropped 4 bases and J dropped 6 bases, with 12 bases sitting between them. The CDR3 totals 14 residues. Germline lookup yields CDR1 MGHRA and CDR2 YSYEKL. DNA of the CDR3: TGCGCCAGCAGCCGACTAGTCCCAGCCGGGGAGCTGTTTTTT. This codes for CASSRLVPAGELFF.

V usage is TRBV6-1 and J usage is TRBJ1-5; no clear D gene. Trimming removed 6 bases from V and 3 bases from J, with 6 bases in between. Germline CDR1 reads MNHNS; CDR2 reads SASEGT. CDR3 length: 12 amino acids. CDR3 DNA sequence: TGTGCCAGCAGACAGAACAATCAGCCCCAGCATTTT. Protein sequence: CASRQNNQPQHF.

This chain connects TRBV18 to TRBJ2-2; D uncertain. The CDR3 has 16 residues. V gave up 2 bases and J gave up 0 bases, with 10 bases separating them. Germline V gene data show CDR1 as KGHSH and CDR2 as LQKENI. The CDR3 nucleotides are TGTGCCAGCTCACCATTAATAGTTACGAACACCGGGGAGCTGTTTTTT. Translating gives CASSPLIVTNTGELFF. Full variable domain (rest looked up from reference TRBV18 and TRBJ2-2): NAGVMQNPRHLVRRRGQEARLRCSPMKGHSHVYWYRQLPEEGLKFMVYLQKENIIDESGMPKERFSAEFPKEGPSILRIQQVVRGDSAAYFCASSPLIVTNTGELFFGEGSRLTVL.

The CDR3 is CASSIGSSGSRDTQYF. The CDR3, as DNA: TGTGCCAGTAGTATAGGATCGTCCGGGAGTAGGGATACGCAGTATTTT. V gene TRBV19 combines with J gene TRBJ2-3, with D maybe TRBD2 (6 bases). The CDR3 runs to 16 residues. From germline, CDR1 is LNHDA and CDR2 SQIVND (reference sequence). Trimming shortened V by 1 base and J by 6 bases, and 17 bases separated the two germline ends.

The chain combines TRBV13 with TRBJ2-1, with 9 positions matching TRBD2. The CDR3 has 16 amino acids. V shed 1 base, J shed 10 bases, and the junction held 11 bases outside the gene matches. CDR1 is PRHDT, CDR2 FYEKMQ, per germline (reference sequence). The CDR3 bases are TGTGCCAGCAGCTTAGAGAAAGCGGGAGGTTTTCGGGAGCAGTTCTTC. It encodes CASSLEKAGGFREQFF.

The J gene is TRBJ2-2, the V gene TRBV11-2, with D perhaps given as TRBD1 or TRBD2 (5 bases each). This CDR3 spans 17 amino acids. V lost 5 bases, J lost 0 bases, and 16 bases lay in between. Germline V gives CDR1 SGHAT, CDR2 FQNNGV. CDR3 region: CASSKPAGTANTGELFF. CDR3 bases: TGTGCCAGCAGCAAACCCGCCGGGACGGCGAACACCGGGGAGCTGTTTTTT.